These 26 T cell receptor beta chains were all obtained from the same sample, sequenced in a study of radiation and T cells in renal cell carcinoma. Repertoires were generated with immunoSEQ multiplex PCR, while TCRdb's copy carries only in-frame clones and drops some. The sample has 100,000 to 150,000 clones; over 75% are singletons. Time point: blood 2 weeks post-SBRT. Sample treatment: 15 Gy SBRT to primary tumor, nephrectomy 4 weeks later. Sequencing was performed on blood, taken from a patient whose treatment included radiotherapy and nephrectomy. These receptors originate from a man aged 45-65 years with renal cell carcinoma.

The rearrangement uses TRBV4-2 and TRBJ1-4, with D perhaps matching TRBD1 (6 bases). The CDR3 is 15 residues long. CDR1 LGHNA and CDR2 YNFKEQ come from the germline V gene. V was shortened by 6 bases and J by 7 bases, with 18 bases between the two germline ends. CDR3: CASRLNPGEGEKLFF. CDR3 bases: TGTGCCAGCAGACTTAACCCAGGGGAGGGTGAAAAACTGTTTTTT.

The CDR3 nucleotides read TGCGCCAGCAGCTTGGCAGGGGACGAAAAACTGTTTTTT. Amino acids: CASSLAGDEKLFF. This chain connects TRBV5-1 to TRBJ1-4; D perhaps matches TRBD1 (6 bases). The germline V gene encodes CDR1 SGHRS and CDR2 YFSETQ. The CDR3 is 13 amino acids. V was trimmed by 0 bases and J by 8 bases, leaving 8 bases between them.

In its sample, this clone was seen once. The V and J genes are TRBV2 and TRBJ1-5; 8 positions match TRBD1. V was pared by 4 bases and J by 1 base, with 3 bases of the junction left unmatched. Germline V lookup: CDR1 SNHLY, CDR2 FYNNEI. This CDR3 spans 15 amino acids. The CDR3 region is CASSGTGGSNQPQHF. The DNA for the CDR3 is TGTGCCAGCAGTGGTACAGGGGGGAGCAATCAGCCCCAGCATTTT.

The chain combines TRBV2 with TRBJ2-1; D not resolved. Deletions cut 3 bases from V and 4 bases from J, with 7 bases between. In germline, CDR1 is SNHLY, CDR2 FYNNEI. This CDR3 contains 13 residues. CDR3: CASSDRRYNEQFF. The CDR3 region has the DNA TGTGCCAGCAGTGACAGGCGGTACAATGAGCAGTTCTTC.

The chain links TRBV7-8 to TRBJ1-2, with D tentatively TRBD1 (5 bases). Germline assignment: CDR1 SGHVS and CDR2 FQNEAQ. This CDR3 region has 18 residues. Trimming took 4 bases from V and 5 from J, leaving 26 bases between them. The CDR3 DNA reads as TGTGCCAGCAGCTCCTCAGGGAATACTTTACTACTTCGGTATGGCTACACCTTC. It is translated as CASSSSGNTLLLRYGYTF.

This clone occurred a few times. The chain has TRBV19 and TRBJ1-6; D gene unclear. The germline V gene encodes CDR1 LNHDA and CDR2 SQIVND (reference sequence). This CDR3 spans 16 amino acids. V lost 5 bases, J lost 6 bases, and 17 bases lay in between. In DNA form, the CDR3 reads TGTGCCAGTAGTGCCTACTGGAGGGCCCGTAATTCACCCCTCCACTTT. It encodes CASSAYWRARNSPLHF.

There are a few counts of this clone. The V gene is TRBV10-1, the J gene TRBJ2-5; D may be TRBD2 (5 bases). Trimming cost V 2 bases and J 1 base, with 11 bases left between them. Germline values: CDR1 WNHNN, CDR2 SYGVQD (reference sequence). The CDR3 is 15 residues long. DNA for the CDR3: TGCGCCAGCAGTGAGGAGAAGCGGAGCCAAGAGACCCAGTACTTC. Amino acid sequence: CASSEEKRSQETQYF.

The J gene is TRBJ1-5, the V gene TRBV27; possibly TRBD1 for D (6 bases). This CDR3 is built from 14 residues. The germline V gene has CDR1 MNHEY and CDR2 SMNVEV (reference sequence). Trimming took off 6 bases at V and 1 base at J, with 10 bases between the two ends. CDR3 DNA sequence: TGTGCCAGCAGGCGTACAGGGAGCAATCAGCCCCAGCATTTT. Its translation: CASRRTGSNQPQHF.

The chain joins TRBV5-1 to TRBJ1-1; D unresolved. V gave up 10 bases and J gave up 0 bases, with 13 bases separating them. CDR1 and CDR2 from the germline V gene are SGHRS and YFSETQ. The CDR3 sequence is 13 residues long. CDR3 coding DNA: TGCGCCGCCTCGGAGGGTATGAACACTGAAGCTTTCTTT. This sequence encodes CAASEGMNTEAFF.

The V gene is TRBV7-2, the J gene TRBJ1-1; the D is unclear. Germline V lookup: CDR1 SGHTA, CDR2 FQGNSA. Trimming shortened V by 2 bases and J by 4 bases, and 8 bases separated the two germline ends. The CDR3 totals 13 residues. In DNA form, the CDR3 reads TGTGCCAGCAGCTTATCCGGTGGCACTGAAGCTTTCTTT. Translation: CASSLSGGTEAFF. The variable domain in full, with the rest retrieved from reference TRBV7-2 and TRBJ1-1, is GAGVSQSPSNKVTEKGKDVELRCDPISGHTALYWYRQSLGQGLEFLIYFQGNSAPDKSGLPSDRFSAERTGGSVSTLTIQRTQQEDSAVYLCASSLSGGTEAFFGQGTRLTVV.

V gene TRBV30 combines with J gene TRBJ1-5; 7 positions agree with TRBD1. After removal of 1 base from V and 3 bases from J, the junction contained 9 bases not matched to a gene. Germline lookup yields CDR1 GTSNPN and CDR2 SVGIG (reference sequence). This CDR3 region has 16 residues. The CDR3 nucleotides read TGTGCCTGGAGTGCTCCAGGGGGTACCAACAATCAGCCCCAGCATTTT. It specifies CAWSAPGGTNNQPQHF.

This clone was seen more than once but under ten times. The chain uses TRBV29-1 and TRBJ1-1; TRBD1 aligns across 9 bases. Germline CDR1 and CDR2: SQVTM and ANQGSEA. The CDR3 has 13 residues. Losses at the gene ends were 6 bases for V and 3 bases for J; bases not matched to a gene: 5. The CDR3 nucleotides are TGCAGCGTGGGACGGACAGGGGACACTGAAGCTTTCTTT. Translating it yields CSVGRTGDTEAFF.

V and J are TRBV2 and TRBJ2-7; no reliable D call. The V end was cut by 4 bases, the J end by 5 bases, with 15 bases between. The CDR3 contains 14 residues. Germline V gives CDR1 SNHLY, CDR2 FYNNEI. The CDR3 loop is CASSGPSYLNEQYF. The DNA for the CDR3 is TGTGCCAGCAGTGGCCCTTCTTATCTTAACGAGCAGTACTTC.

J is TRBJ2-7 and V is TRBV6-1; TRBD2 might be the D (5 bases). V lost 1 base to trimming and J lost 0 bases, with 13 bases between them. Germline V gene data show CDR1 as MNHNS and CDR2 as SASEGT. This CDR3 contains 16 residues. CDR3: CASSEGWGGSSYEQYF. DNA for the CDR3: TGTGCCAGCAGTGAAGGTTGGGGTGGGAGCTCCTACGAGCAGTACTTC.

The genes are TRBV28 and TRBJ2-5; possibly TRBD1 for D (6 bases). Trimming shortened V by 3 bases and J by 4 bases, and 15 bases separated the two germline ends. Germline V gene sequence: CDR1 MDHEN, CDR2 SYDVKM. This CDR3 comprises 15 residues. CDR3 nucleotides: TGTGCCAGCAGTTTCGGTATTGGGGGCGGAGAGACCCAGTACTTC. Translation gives CASSFGIGGGETQYF.

The chain employs TRBV25-1 and TRBJ2-5, with TRBD2 as a possible D gene (5 bases). The CDR3 loop spans 13 amino acids. Germline CDR1 MGHDK, CDR2 SYGVNS. The V end lost 6 bases, the J end lost 9 bases, and 17 bases lay between the germline ends. CDR3 residues: CASSPGSSRAQYF. The DNA of the CDR3 is TGTGCCAGCAGCCCGGGGTCAAGTAGGGCCCAGTACTTC.

CDR3 loop: CASSPEAGNQPQHF. The CDR3 DNA follows: TGTGCCAGCTCACCAGAGGCAGGGAATCAGCCCCAGCATTTT. The rearrangement joins TRBV18 to TRBJ1-5; maybe TRBD1 (5 bases). The V end was cut by 2 bases, the J end by 4 bases, with 9 bases between. This CDR3 comprises 14 residues. Germline CDR1 is KGHSH and CDR2 is LQKENI.

The rearrangement uses TRBV6-5 and TRBJ2-7, with 10 bases that match TRBD1. Per the germline V gene, CDR1 is MNHEY and CDR2 is SVGAGI. With V trimmed by 9 bases and J by 3 bases, 2 bases remained unmatched. The CDR3 is made up of 12 amino acids. The CDR3 reads CARRDRGYEQYF. The CDR3 nucleotides are TGTGCCAGACGGGACAGGGGCTACGAGCAGTACTTC.

This clone showed up just a few times. This rearrangement joins TRBV9 to TRBJ1-4; a possible D gene is TRBD1 (6 bases). Germline V lookup: CDR1 SGDLS, CDR2 YYNGEE. CDR3 size: 16 residues. V lost 3 bases, J lost 7 bases, and 19 bases lay in between. Here the CDR3 reads CASSATPGDMGEKLFF. The CDR3 DNA is TGTGCCAGCAGCGCCACTCCAGGGGACATGGGTGAAAAACTGTTTTTT.

This chain links TRBV21-1 with TRBJ1-3; the D call TRBD1 from the table was never checked on the DNA. TRBV21-1 counts as a pseudogene. The CDR3 sequence is 16 residues long. This CDR3 is CASSKDSGSSGNTIYF. For the CDR3, the DNA is TGTGCCAGCAGCAAAGACAGTGGCAGCTCTGGAAACACCATATATTTT.

The chain has TRBV30 and TRBJ1-5, with unresolved D. Germline CDR1 and CDR2: GTSNPN and SVGIG (reference sequence). The CDR3 contains 12 residues. The CDR3 loop is CAIHESPQPQHF. The CDR3 nucleotides read TGTGCTATCCACGAATCTCCTCAGCCCCAGCATTTT.

Turning to this clone: This specimen includes other DNA sequences encoding the same CDR3. This chain connects TRBV4-1 to TRBJ2-6, with D uncertain. CDR1 is MGHRA and CDR2 is YSYEKL in the germline V gene. Trimming left V 0 bases short and J 0 bases short, with 3 bases between. The CDR3 length is 15 residues. DNA for the CDR3: TGCGCCAGCAGCCAAGACAGCTCTGGGGCCAACGTCCTGACTTTC. It codes for CASSQDSSGANVLTF.

The gene calls are TRBV9 and TRBJ2-7; the D call may be TRBD1 or TRBD2 (5 bases each). The CDR3 loop spans 15 amino acids. From germline, CDR1 is SGDLS and CDR2 YYNGEE. V was clipped by 3 bases and J by 1 base, with 14 bases between them. The CDR3 reads CASSAVGDGSYEQYF. The CDR3, as DNA: TGTGCCAGCAGCGCCGTAGGGGACGGATCCTACGAGCAGTACTTC.

This chain links TRBV7-3 with TRBJ2-5; D possibly corresponds to TRBD2 (5 bases). CDR3 length equals 14 residues. In germline, CDR1 is SGHTA, CDR2 FQGTGA. Between the trimmed V and J ends, which lost 6 bases and 2 bases, there was a span of 13 bases. This CDR3 is CASSPNGEQETQYF. CDR3 DNA sequence: TGTGCCAGCAGTCCGAACGGGGAGCAAGAGACCCAGTACTTC.

This sequence joins TRBV7-9 and TRBJ1-2; D gene ambiguous. This CDR3 is built from 12 residues. Trimming pared 5 bases from V and 8 bases from J, leaving 12 bases between. Germline CDR1 SEHNR, CDR2 FQNEAQ (reference sequence). This chain's CDR3 is CASSNGPLGYTF. DNA for the CDR3: TGTGCCAGCAGCAATGGGCCTCTCGGCTACACCTTC.

The chain is built from TRBV5-6 and TRBJ2-7; TRBD1 or TRBD2 may be the D gene (6 bases each). CDR3 length: 14 residues. V was trimmed by 1 base and J by 3 bases, leaving 11 bases between them. The germline gives CDR1 SGHDT, CDR2 YYEEEE. CDR3 in DNA: TGTGCCAGCAGCTTGACAGGGAGGTTCTACGAGCAGTACTTC. It yields the protein CASSLTGRFYEQYF.